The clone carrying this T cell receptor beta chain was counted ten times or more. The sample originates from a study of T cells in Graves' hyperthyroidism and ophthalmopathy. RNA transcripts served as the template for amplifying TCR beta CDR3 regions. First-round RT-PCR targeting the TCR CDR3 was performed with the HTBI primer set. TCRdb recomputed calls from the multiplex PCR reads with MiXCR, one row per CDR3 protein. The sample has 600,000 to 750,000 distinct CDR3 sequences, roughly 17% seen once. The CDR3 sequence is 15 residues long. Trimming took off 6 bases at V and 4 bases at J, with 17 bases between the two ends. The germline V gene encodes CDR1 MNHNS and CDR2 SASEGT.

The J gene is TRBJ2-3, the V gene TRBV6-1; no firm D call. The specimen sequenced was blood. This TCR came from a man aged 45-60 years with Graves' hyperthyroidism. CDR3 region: CASRRLSPDADTQYF. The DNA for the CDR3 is TGTGCCAGCAGGAGACTTTCCCCTGACGCAGATACGCAGTATTTT.